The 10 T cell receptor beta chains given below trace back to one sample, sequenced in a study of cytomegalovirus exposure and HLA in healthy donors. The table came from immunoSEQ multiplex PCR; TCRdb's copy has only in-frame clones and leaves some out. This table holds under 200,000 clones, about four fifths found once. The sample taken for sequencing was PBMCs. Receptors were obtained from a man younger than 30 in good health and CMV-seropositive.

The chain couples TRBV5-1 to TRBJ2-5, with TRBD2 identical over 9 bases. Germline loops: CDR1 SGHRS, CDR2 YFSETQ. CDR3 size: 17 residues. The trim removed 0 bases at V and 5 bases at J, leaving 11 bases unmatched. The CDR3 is CASSLGGLREGLETQYF. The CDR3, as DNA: TGCGCCAGCAGCTTGGGGGGCCTGCGGGAGGGCCTGGAGACCCAGTACTTC.

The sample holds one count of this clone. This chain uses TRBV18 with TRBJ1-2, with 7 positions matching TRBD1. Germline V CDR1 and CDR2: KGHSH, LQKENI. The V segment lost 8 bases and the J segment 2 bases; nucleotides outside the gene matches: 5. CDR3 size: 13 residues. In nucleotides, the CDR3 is TGTGCCAGCGCGACAGGGACCAACTATGGCTACACCTTC. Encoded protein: CASATGTNYGYTF.

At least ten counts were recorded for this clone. The CDR3 nucleotides read TGTGCCAGCAGCGTGCTAGCGGGAAGGACAGATACGCAGTATTTT. Amino acids: CASSVLAGRTDTQYF. The chain employs TRBV6-4 and TRBJ2-3; 9 bases fit TRBD2. Germline trimming cut 6 bases from V and 3 bases from J; bases unmatched to any gene: 7. The CDR3 is 15 amino acids. Germline V gives CDR1 MRHNA, CDR2 SNTAGT.

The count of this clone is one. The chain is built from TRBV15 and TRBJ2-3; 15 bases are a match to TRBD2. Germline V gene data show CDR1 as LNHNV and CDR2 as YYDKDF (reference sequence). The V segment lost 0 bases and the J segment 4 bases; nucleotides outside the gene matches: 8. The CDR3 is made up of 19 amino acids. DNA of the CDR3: TGTGCCACCAGCAGAGATGGTATGGGGACTAGCGGGAGGCCAGATACGCAGTATTTT. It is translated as CATSRDGMGTSGRPDTQYF. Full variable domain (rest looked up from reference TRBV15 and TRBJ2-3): DAMVIQNPRYQVTQFGKPVTLSCSQTLNHNVMYWYQQKSSQAPKLLFHYYDKDFNNEADTPDNFQSRRPNTSFCFLDIRSPGLGDTAMYLCATSRDGMGTSGRPDTQYFGPGTRLTVL.

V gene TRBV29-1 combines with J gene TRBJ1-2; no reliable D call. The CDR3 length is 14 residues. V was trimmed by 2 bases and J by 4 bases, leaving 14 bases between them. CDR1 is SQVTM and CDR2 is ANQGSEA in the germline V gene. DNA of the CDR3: TGCAGCGTTGAACGAGGTGGTCGGGTCTATGGCTACACCTTC. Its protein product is CSVERGGRVYGYTF.

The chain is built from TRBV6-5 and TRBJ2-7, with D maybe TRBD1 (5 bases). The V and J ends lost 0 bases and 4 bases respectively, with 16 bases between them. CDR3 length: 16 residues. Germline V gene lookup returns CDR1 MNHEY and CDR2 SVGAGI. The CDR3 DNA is TGTGCCAGCAGTTACTCGAATTTTGGGGCACAATACGAGCAGTACTTC. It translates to CASSYSNFGAQYEQYF.

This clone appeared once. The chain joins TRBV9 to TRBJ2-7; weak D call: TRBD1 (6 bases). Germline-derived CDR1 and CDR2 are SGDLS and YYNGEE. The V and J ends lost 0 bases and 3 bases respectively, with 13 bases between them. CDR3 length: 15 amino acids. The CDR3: CASSVGPDRDYEQYF. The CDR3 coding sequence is TGTGCCAGCAGCGTAGGTCCGGACAGAGACTACGAGCAGTACTTC. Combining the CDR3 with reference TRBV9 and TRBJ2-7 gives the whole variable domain DSGVTQTPKHLITATGQRVTLRCSPRSGDLSVYWYQQSLDQGLQFLIQYYNGEERAKGNILERFSAQQFPDLHSELNLSSLELGDSALYFCASSVGPDRDYEQYFGPGTRLTVT.

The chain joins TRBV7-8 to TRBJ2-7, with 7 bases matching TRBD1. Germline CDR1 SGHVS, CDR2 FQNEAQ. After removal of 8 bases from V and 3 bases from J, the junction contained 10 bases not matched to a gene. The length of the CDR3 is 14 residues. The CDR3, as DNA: TGTGCCAGCGGTAATGTGGGACAGCTCTACGAGCAGTACTTC. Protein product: CASGNVGQLYEQYF.

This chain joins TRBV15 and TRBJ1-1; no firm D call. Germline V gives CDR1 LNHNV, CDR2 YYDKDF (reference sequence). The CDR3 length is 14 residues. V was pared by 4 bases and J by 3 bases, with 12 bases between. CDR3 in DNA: TGTGCCACCAGCAAGGGAGGAAGGGACACTGAAGCTTTCTTT. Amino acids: CATSKGGRDTEAFF. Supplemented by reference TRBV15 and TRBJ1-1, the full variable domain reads DAMVIQNPRYQVTQFGKPVTLSCSQTLNHNVMYWYQQKSSQAPKLLFHYYDKDFNNEADTPDNFQSRRPNTSFCFLDIRSPGLGDTAMYLCATSKGGRDTEAFFGQGTRLTVV.

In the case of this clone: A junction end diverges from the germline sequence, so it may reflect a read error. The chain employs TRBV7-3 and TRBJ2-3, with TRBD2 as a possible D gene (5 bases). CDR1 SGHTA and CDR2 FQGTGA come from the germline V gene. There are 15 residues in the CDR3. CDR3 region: CASTLPPGSGDTQYF. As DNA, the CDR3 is TGTGCCAGCACCTTACCCCCGGGGTCGGGAGATACGCAGTATTTT. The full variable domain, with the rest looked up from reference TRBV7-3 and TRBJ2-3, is GAGVSQTPSNKVTEKGKYVELRCDPISGHTALYWYRQSLGQGPEFLIYFQGTGAADDSGLPNDRFFAVRPEGSVSTLKIQRTERGDSAVYLCASTLPPGSGDTQYFGPGTRLTVL.